These T cell receptor beta chains were read from a single sample in a study of brain T cells in children with intractable seizures. Libraries were prepared by immunoSEQ multiplex PCR; TCRdb keeps only in-frame clonotypes and omits some of them. The sample shows 8,500 to 9,500 clones, over 65% of them seen only once. The sequencing used resected brain tissue, collected at surgery. The receptors stem from a girl aged 2-10 years with tuberous sclerosis and intractable seizures. Each CDR3 is given with its conserved first and last residue. A D gene is named only where the DNA matches it firmly. Clone size is shown for a subset of rows, as once, few, many or a class of expanded clone.

J gene: TRBJ2-2
D gene: .
V gene: TRBV9
clone size: once
CDR3 DNA: TGTGCCAGCAGCCCCCGGGAGACCGACACCGGGGAGCTGTTTTTT
CDR3 protein: CASSPRETDTGELFF

J gene: TRBJ2-2
D gene: .
V gene: TRBV5-1
clone size: few
CDR3 DNA: TGCGCCAGCAGCTTGGATCCTAGTCTTTTGACCGGGGAGCTGTTTTTT
CDR3 protein: CASSLDPSLLTGELFF

J gene: TRBJ2-5
D gene: .
V gene: TRBV5-6
clone size: .
CDR3 DNA: TGTGCCAGCAGCACCGTTGGTCGGTTCCAAGAGACCCAGTACTTC
CDR3 protein: CASSTVGRFQETQYF

J gene: TRBJ2-7
D gene: .
V gene: TRBV30
clone size: .
CDR3 DNA: TGTGCCTGGAGTGTTGGGAAAAACGAGCAGTACTTC
CDR3 protein: CAWSVGKNEQYF

J gene: TRBJ2-2
D gene: .
V gene: TRBV6-1
clone size: .
CDR3 DNA: TGTGCCAGCAGTGTGCGCGGGGGCGCGAACACCGGGGAGCTGTTTTTT
CDR3 protein: CASSVRGGANTGELFF

J gene: TRBJ2-5
D gene: TRBD2
V gene: TRBV4-1
clone size: .
CDR3 DNA: TGCGCCAGCAGCCAAGAGGTGCTAGCGGGGCACCAAGAGACCCAGTACTTC
CDR3 protein: CASSQEVLAGHQETQYF

J gene: TRBJ1-2
D gene: .
V gene: TRBV28
clone size: .
CDR3 DNA: TGTGCCAGCAGTTTGAGCCAGCTATATGGCTACACCTTC
CDR3 protein: CASSLSQLYGYTF

J gene: TRBJ1-5
D gene: .
V gene: TRBV20-1
clone size: .
CDR3 DNA: TGCATGCTAAGAGATGATCAGCCCCAGCATTTT
CDR3 protein: CMLRDDQPQHF

J gene: TRBJ1-1
D gene: .
V gene: TRBV7-9
clone size: few
CDR3 DNA: TGTGCCAGCAGCTTCGGACAGTACACTGAAGCTTTCTTT
CDR3 protein: CASSFGQYTEAFF

J gene: TRBJ1-3
D gene: .
V gene: TRBV4-1
clone size: .
CDR3 DNA: TGCGCCAGCAGCCAAGAATCTTCGCCACACTCTGGAAACACCATATATTTT
CDR3 protein: CASSQESSPHSGNTIYF

J gene: TRBJ2-5
D gene: TRBD2
V gene: TRBV2
clone size: .
CDR3 DNA: TGTGCCAGCAGTGAAAGTAGCGGGGGGACCCAAGAGACCCAGTACTTC
CDR3 protein: CASSESSGGTQETQYF

J gene: TRBJ2-7
D gene: .
V gene: TRBV6-5
clone size: few
CDR3 DNA: TGTGCCAGCAGTCCTAGACCTGATACCGAGCAGTACTTC
CDR3 protein: CASSPRPDTEQYF

J gene: TRBJ1-5
D gene: .
V gene: TRBV19
clone size: .
CDR3 DNA: TGTGCCAGTAGTATATCAGCGAGTGGTCAGCCCCAGCATTTT
CDR3 protein: CASSISASGQPQHF

J gene: TRBJ2-3
D gene: .
V gene: TRBV7-6
clone size: .
CDR3 DNA: TGTGCCAGCAGAGGGTCGAGCACAGATACGCAGTATTTT
CDR3 protein: CASRGSSTDTQYF

J gene: TRBJ1-2
D gene: .
V gene: TRBV6-5
clone size: once
CDR3 DNA: TGTGCCAGCAGTCAGGGACTTGACATCTATGGCTACACCTTC
CDR3 protein: CASSQGLDIYGYTF

J gene: TRBJ2-3
D gene: .
V gene: TRBV6-5
clone size: .
CDR3 DNA: TGTGCCAGCCAAGACGGTTGGGGCACAGATACGCAGTATTTT
CDR3 protein: CASQDGWGTDTQYF

J gene: TRBJ2-6
D gene: .
V gene: TRBV11-1
clone size: .
CDR3 DNA: TGTGCCAGCAGCCCGGGCAGTGCTGGGGCCAACGTCCTGACTTTC
CDR3 protein: CASSPGSAGANVLTF

J gene: TRBJ1-2
D gene: .
V gene: TRBV24-1
clone size: few
CDR3 DNA: TGTGCCACCAGTGATGGTCCCGATGGCTACACCTTC
CDR3 protein: CATSDGPDGYTF

J gene: TRBJ2-3
D gene: .
V gene: TRBV7-6
clone size: once
CDR3 DNA: TGTGCCAGCAGCTTGGAGTCGGAGAGTAGCACAGATACGCAGTATTTT
CDR3 protein: CASSLESESSTDTQYF

J gene: TRBJ2-2
D gene: TRBD1
V gene: TRBV6-6
clone size: .
CDR3 DNA: TGTGCCAGCAGTTCGTCAGGGGGCGGGGAGCTGTTTTTT
CDR3 protein: CASSSSGGGELFF

J gene: TRBJ2-3
D gene: TRBD1
V gene: TRBV19
clone size: .
CDR3 DNA: TGTGCCAGTAGTACCCCGGGACAGATCACAGATACGCAGTATTTT
CDR3 protein: CASSTPGQITDTQYF

J gene: TRBJ1-1
D gene: .
V gene: TRBV3-1/TRBV3-2
clone size: .
CDR3 DNA: TGTGCCAGCAGCCAGGGTGGCAGCCTGAGGACTGAAGCTTTCTTT
CDR3 protein: CASSQGGSLRTEAFF

J gene: TRBJ2-6
D gene: TRBD2
V gene: TRBV3-1/TRBV3-2
clone size: .
CDR3 DNA: TGTGCCAGCAGCCTCCTCGGGGGGTCTGGGGCCAACGTCCTGACTTTC
CDR3 protein: CASSLLGGSGANVLTF

J gene: TRBJ1-2
D gene: .
V gene: TRBV18
clone size: few
CDR3 DNA: TGTGCCAGCTCACCGGACAATAACTATGGCTACACCTTC
CDR3 protein: CASSPDNNYGYTF

J gene: TRBJ1-4
D gene: TRBD1
V gene: TRBV10-3
clone size: .
CDR3 DNA: TGTGCCATCAGCTTAGGGGGCCCTAATGAAAAACTGTTTTTT
CDR3 protein: CAISLGGPNEKLFF

J gene: TRBJ2-5
D gene: TRBD2
V gene: TRBV10-2
clone size: few
CDR3 DNA: TGCGCCAGCAGTCAGCGCGGGGGTTGGCAAGAGACCCAGTACTTC
CDR3 protein: CASSQRGGWQETQYF

J gene: TRBJ1-3
D gene: TRBD1
V gene: TRBV4-2
clone size: once
CDR3 DNA: TGTGCCAGCAGCCAAGCCCCCTCGACCGGACAGGGGGCTGGAAACACCATATATTTT
CDR3 protein: CASSQAPSTGQGAGNTIYF

J gene: TRBJ1-4
D gene: .
V gene: TRBV7-2
clone size: few
CDR3 DNA: TGTGCCAGCAGCTCCGAGGCTAATGAAAAACTGTTTTTT
CDR3 protein: CASSSEANEKLFF

J gene: TRBJ1-5
D gene: .
V gene: TRBV6-1
clone size: .
CDR3 DNA: TGTGCCAGCAGTGAAGCGCGGGGACAGCCCCAGCATTTT
CDR3 protein: CASSEARGQPQHF

J gene: TRBJ1-3
D gene: .
V gene: TRBV2
clone size: .
CDR3 DNA: TGTGCCAGCAGTGTTCCCAGGGGACTCTCTGGAAACACCATATATTTT
CDR3 protein: CASSVPRGLSGNTIYF

J gene: TRBJ1-4
D gene: TRBD1
V gene: TRBV30
clone size: .
CDR3 DNA: TGTGCCTGGAGCAGGGGGGTCTGGAATGAAAAACTGTTTTTT
CDR3 protein: CAWSRGVWNEKLFF

J gene: TRBJ2-7
D gene: .
V gene: TRBV29-1
clone size: .
CDR3 DNA: TGCAGCGTAGGCTTAACAGGAGCCTACGAGCAGTACTTC
CDR3 protein: CSVGLTGAYEQYF

J gene: TRBJ2-7
D gene: .
V gene: TRBV5-4
clone size: medium-sized
CDR3 DNA: TGTGCCAGCAGCCCGGGGACTCCTTACGAGCAGTACTTC
CDR3 protein: CASSPGTPYEQYF

J gene: TRBJ1-2
D gene: TRBD1
V gene: TRBV2
clone size: .
CDR3 DNA: TGTGCCAGCAGTCTACAGGGGACCTATGGCTACACCTTC
CDR3 protein: CASSLQGTYGYTF

J gene: TRBJ1-2
D gene: .
V gene: TRBV7-9
clone size: few
CDR3 DNA: TGTGCCAGCAGCCCTCGCCCCTTAGATGGCTACACCTTC
CDR3 protein: CASSPRPLDGYTF

J gene: TRBJ2-3
D gene: .
V gene: TRBV13
clone size: few
CDR3 DNA: TGTGCCAGCAGCTTAGGACTAGCAGGAGATACGCAGTATTTT
CDR3 protein: CASSLGLAGDTQYF

J gene: TRBJ2-1
D gene: .
V gene: TRBV27
clone size: .
CDR3 DNA: TGTGCCAGCAGTTTATCGGGGGGGGCCGCCAATGAGCAGTTCTTC
CDR3 protein: CASSLSGGAANEQFF

J gene: TRBJ1-1
D gene: .
V gene: TRBV11-2
clone size: .
CDR3 DNA: TGTGCCAGCAGCTTAATGGGGTACACTGAAGCTTTCTTT
CDR3 protein: CASSLMGYTEAFF

J gene: TRBJ2-1
D gene: TRBD2
V gene: TRBV4-1
clone size: .
CDR3 DNA: TGCGCCAGCAGCCAGGTAGCGGGAAGCAAATACAATGAGCAGTTCTTC
CDR3 protein: CASSQVAGSKYNEQFF

J gene: TRBJ2-5
D gene: TRBD2
V gene: TRBV6-4
clone size: .
CDR3 DNA: TGTGCCAGCAGTGTTGAGCGGGGGCCTTTAAAAGAGACCCAGTACTTC
CDR3 protein: CASSVERGPLKETQYF

J gene: TRBJ1-5
D gene: .
V gene: TRBV3-1/TRBV3-2
clone size: .
CDR3 DNA: TGTGCCAGCAGCCATGGGGCGAGGAGCAATCAGCCCCAGCATTTT
CDR3 protein: CASSHGARSNQPQHF

J gene: TRBJ1-6
D gene: TRBD1
V gene: TRBV30
clone size: once
CDR3 DNA: TGTGCCTGGACGGGACAGGGAGGTAGAATTTCACCCCTCCACTTT
CDR3 protein: CAWTGQGGRISPLHF

J gene: TRBJ1-5
D gene: .
V gene: TRBV30
clone size: .
CDR3 DNA: TGTGCCTGGAGTGGCGGGGTCAATCAGCCCCAGCATTTT
CDR3 protein: CAWSGGVNQPQHF

J gene: TRBJ1-3
D gene: .
V gene: TRBV27
clone size: few
CDR3 DNA: TGTGCCAGCAGTTTATACGCCGGGTCCGGAAACACCATATATTTT
CDR3 protein: CASSLYAGSGNTIYF

J gene: TRBJ2-1
D gene: .
V gene: TRBV6-1
clone size: .
CDR3 DNA: TGTGCCAGCAGTGAATCTAGCCAGGGGGGGAATGAGCAGTTCTTC
CDR3 protein: CASSESSQGGNEQFF

J gene: TRBJ1-3
D gene: .
V gene: TRBV10-2
clone size: few
CDR3 DNA: TGCGCCAGCAGTGAAAGGGCCTCTGGAAACACCATATATTTT
CDR3 protein: CASSERASGNTIYF

J gene: TRBJ2-3
D gene: .
V gene: TRBV27
clone size: .
CDR3 DNA: TGTGCCAGCAGTTTGCAGGGCCGCACAGATACGCAGTATTTT
CDR3 protein: CASSLQGRTDTQYF

J gene: TRBJ2-5
D gene: .
V gene: TRBV7-9
clone size: large
CDR3 DNA: TGTGCCAGCAGGCCCCCGGGGACGCAAGAGACCCAGTACTTC
CDR3 protein: CASRPPGTQETQYF

J gene: TRBJ1-2
D gene: .
V gene: TRBV19
clone size: .
CDR3 DNA: TGTGCCAGTACTCTGGGGCAATCCGGCTACACCTTC
CDR3 protein: CASTLGQSGYTF

J gene: TRBJ2-3
D gene: .
V gene: TRBV9
clone size: .
CDR3 DNA: TGTGCCAGCAGCGTAGTGTCAGGGTGGGAACAGCAGTATTTT
CDR3 protein: CASSVVSGWEQQYF

J gene: TRBJ1-5
D gene: TRBD1
V gene: TRBV9
clone size: .
CDR3 DNA: TGTGCCAGCAGCGTAGGACAGGGGAGCAATCAGCCCCAGCATTTT
CDR3 protein: CASSVGQGSNQPQHF

J gene: TRBJ2-3
D gene: .
V gene: TRBV12-3/TRBV12-4
clone size: .
CDR3 DNA: TGTGCCAGCAGTTTCTTGGAGGGAGATACGCAGTATTTT
CDR3 protein: CASSFLEGDTQYF

J gene: TRBJ1-6
D gene: .
V gene: TRBV5-1
clone size: .
CDR3 DNA: TGCGCCAGCAGCCCGGGACACGGAAACTCACCCCTCCACTTT
CDR3 protein: CASSPGHGNSPLHF

J gene: TRBJ1-1
D gene: .
V gene: TRBV6-5
clone size: once
CDR3 DNA: TGTGCCAGCAGTTACTGGACAGACACTGAAGCTTTCTTT
CDR3 protein: CASSYWTDTEAFF

J gene: TRBJ2-1
D gene: .
V gene: TRBV4-2
clone size: few
CDR3 DNA: TGTGCCAGCAGCCAAGGAGGGACGACTTGGGATGAGCAGTTCTTC
CDR3 protein: CASSQGGTTWDEQFF

J gene: TRBJ2-2
D gene: .
V gene: TRBV7-8
clone size: .
CDR3 DNA: TGTGCCAGCAGCTTAAAGAACACCGGGGAGCTGTTTTTT
CDR3 protein: CASSLKNTGELFF